The T cell receptor beta chain under discussion was sequenced for a study of cytomegalovirus exposure and HLA in healthy donors. Study context: An early data release held tens of millions of unique TCRs from HLA-typed donors.

Notes on this clone: The antigen is not known.

Study results and caveats: Most TCR sequences proved rare, with some public TCRs found in many donors.

In the PCR, 60 Vbeta and 13 Jbeta primers were used. In the authors' workflow: The count from a later analysis was about 80 million unique TCR beta chains, 9 million to 12 million of them shared. Some clones are missing from TCRdb's copy, which holds only in-frame ones; the method was immunoSEQ multiplex PCR. That table gives V, J and clone size, and the DNA gave D and trimming. There are approximately 60,000 clones in the sample, with approximately 5.3% held by the top ten. Sequenced: PBMCs. The clonotype originates from a man younger than 45 in good health and CMV-seropositive.

The CDR3 protein is CASSPGQGHGQNQPQHF. CDR3 sequence (DNA): TGTGCCAGCAGCCCAGGACAGGGGCACGGGCAAAATCAGCCCCAGCATTTT. The chain joins TRBV7-9 to TRBJ1-5, with 9 nucleotides matching TRBD1. CDR3 size: 17 residues. Germline V lookup: CDR1 SEHNR, CDR2 FQNEAQ (reference sequence). The junction had 12 bases not matched to a gene; V was cut back by 5 bases and J by 4 bases.